The text below deals with one T cell receptor (beta chain). The data derive from a study of shared clonotypes between healthy human individuals. The wider study: CD4 naive cells filled three plates per donor, CD4 memory three, CD8 naive two and CD8 memory one.

CDR3 length equals 14 residues. CDR1 and CDR2 (germline): MDHEN, SYDVKM. The junction had 5 bases not matched to a gene; V was cut back by 5 bases and J by 8 bases. Method: immunoSEQ multiplex PCR; TCRdb's copy keeps in-frame clones and lacks some. The repertoire has roughly 1,000,000 clones, more than 75% of them found once; the top ten carry under 0.6%. The chain recombines TRBV28 with TRBJ2-1, with 11 bases that match TRBD2. The receptor comes from a man younger than 35 in good health. Some clones in this sample may be carry-over from other donors' samples. Sequenced material: memory CD4+ T cells from PBMCs. The subset denotes: CD45RA-negative fraction. The CDR3 loop reads CASSISGRVHEQFF. CDR3 DNA sequence: TGTGCCAGCAGTATTAGCGGGAGGGTCCATGAGCAGTTCTTC.